The 14 T cell receptor beta chains below all came from one sample that was sequenced in a study of blood T cell repertoires in COVID-19. TCRdb's copy holds only in-frame clones and misses some; the assay was immunoSEQ multiplex PCR. The sample contains around 280,000 clones, more than 70% of which appear only once. Material: peripheral blood. The source is a woman in her twenties or thirties with COVID-19, enrolled during active disease.

This clone is a singleton in its sample. The rearrangement uses TRBV7-8 and TRBJ2-1, with D possibly being TRBD2 (6 bases). CDR3 length: 14 residues. Trimming pared 3 bases from V and 8 bases from J, leaving 14 bases between. The germline CDR1 and CDR2 sequences are SGHVS and FQNEAQ. CDR3 sequence: CASSFIPGEDEQFF. As DNA, the CDR3 is TGTGCCAGCAGCTTTATCCCGGGAGAGGATGAGCAGTTCTTC.

This chain uses TRBV28 with TRBJ2-2, with 8 bases identical to TRBD1. The CDR3 consists of 15 residues. V lost 5 bases, J lost 4 bases, and 6 bases stayed unmatched. The germline V gene has CDR1 MDHEN and CDR2 SYDVKM. CDR3 protein: CASSPPRGPTGELFF. CDR3 in DNA: TGTGCCAGCAGTCCCCCCAGGGGGCCCACCGGGGAGCTGTTTTTT. Drawing the rest from reference TRBV28 and TRBJ2-2, the complete variable domain is DVKVTQSSRYLVKRTGEKVFLECVQDMDHENMFWYRQDPGLGLRLIYFSYDVKMKEKGDIPEGYSVSREKKERFSLILESASTNQTSMYLCASSPPRGPTGELFFGEGSRLTVL.

The chain carries TRBV7-6 and TRBJ1-3, with 8 bases fitting TRBD1. Germline values: CDR1 SGHVS, CDR2 FNYEAQ. The J segment lost 2 bases and the V segment lost 0 bases, leaving 0 bases of the junction unmatched. This CDR3 has 15 amino acids. The CDR3 coding sequence is TGTGCCAGCAGCTTAGCGGGACAGGCTGGAAACACCATATATTTT. It specifies CASSLAGQAGNTIYF.

The chain couples TRBV2 to TRBJ2-2; perhaps TRBD1 as D (5 bases). This CDR3 contains 14 residues. The germline gives CDR1 SNHLY, CDR2 FYNNEI. V gave up 4 bases and J gave up 8 bases, with 14 bases separating them. CDR3: CASSGSYRTGELFF. CDR3 coding DNA: TGTGCCAGCAGTGGGTCATACCGGACAGGGGAGCTGTTTTTT.

This rearrangement joins TRBV19 to TRBJ1-3; D is possibly TRBD1 (6 bases). Germline V gene data show CDR1 as LNHDA and CDR2 as SQIVND (reference sequence). The CDR3 extends over 14 amino acids. Trimming took 3 bases from V and 0 from J, leaving 6 bases between them. The CDR3 bases are TGTGCCAGTAGTATGGGACACTCTGGAAACACCATATATTTT. Translation gives CASSMGHSGNTIYF.

The V call is TRBV6-1, the J call TRBJ1-4, with a tentative D call TRBD1 (6 bases). Trimming shortened V by 2 bases and J by 2 bases, and 15 bases separated the two germline ends. CDR1 and CDR2 (germline): MNHNS, SASEGT. The CDR3 covers 17 residues. The CDR3 sequence: CASSERRGEGTNEKLFF. Written as DNA, the CDR3 is TGTGCCAGCAGTGAAAGGAGGGGGGAGGGCACTAATGAAAAACTGTTTTTT.

J is TRBJ1-2 and V is TRBV12-3 or TRBV12-4; D unresolved. The CDR3 has 13 amino acids. The V end was cut by 2 bases, the J end by 5 bases, with 9 bases between. Here the CDR3 reads CASSLIRGYGYTF. The DNA of the CDR3 is TGTGCCAGCAGTTTAATTCGAGGGTATGGCTACACCTTC.

This chain connects TRBV13 to TRBJ2-3; 10 nucleotides line up with TRBD2. Trimming cost V 2 bases and J 0 bases; bases outside gene matches: 8. CDR1 and CDR2 from the germline V gene are PRHDT and FYEKMQ (reference sequence). This CDR3 is built from 18 residues. The CDR3: CASSLLAGVAYSTDTQYF. CDR3 DNA sequence: TGTGCCAGCAGCTTACTAGCGGGAGTAGCTTATAGCACAGATACGCAGTATTTT.

This clone was observed once. V and J are TRBV10-3 and TRBJ2-2; 8 bases fit TRBD1. Unmatched junction bases numbered 4, after V lost 0 bases and J lost 4 bases. From germline, CDR1 is ENHRY and CDR2 SYGVKD. This CDR3 region has 16 residues. CDR3 coding DNA: TGTGCCATCAGTGAGTCGATGACAGGGGCCACCGGGGAGCTGTTTTTT. Its protein is CAISESMTGATGELFF.

The V gene is TRBV14, the J gene TRBJ2-2; D call uncertain. CDR1 is SGHDN, CDR2 FVKESK, per germline. The CDR3 has 12 residues. V shed 1 base and J shed 10 bases, with 7 bases lying between them. The CDR3 sequence is CASSQGAVELFF. The CDR3 DNA reads as TGTGCCAGCAGCCAAGGGGCAGTGGAGCTGTTTTTT.

This chain uses TRBV5-1 with TRBJ2-1, with D unclear. The germline CDR1 and CDR2 sequences are SGHRS and YFSETQ. V lost 1 base and J lost 0, with 8 bases in between. The CDR3 sequence is 15 residues long. In nucleotides, the CDR3 is TGCGCCAGCAGCTTGTCTCCTAGCTCCTACAATGAGCAGTTCTTC. This codes for CASSLSPSSYNEQFF.

The rearrangement joins TRBV30 to TRBJ1-2; 7 nucleotides line up with TRBD1. The CDR3 spans 13 residues. Germline V gene lookup returns CDR1 GTSNPN and CDR2 SVGIG (reference sequence). The ends lost 0 bases at V and 6 bases at J; junction bases unmatched: 4. As DNA, the CDR3 is TGTGCCTGGAGTGTACAGGGGATCGATGGCTACACCTTC. Amino acids: CAWSVQGIDGYTF.

The chain recombines TRBV30 with TRBJ1-4; D ambiguous. The V gene lost 4 bases and the J gene lost 0 bases, with 9 bases spanning the gap. The CDR3 length is 14 residues. CDR1 and CDR2 (germline): GTSNPN, SVGIG (reference sequence). CDR3 sequence: CAWNTKATNEKLFF. DNA for the CDR3: TGTGCCTGGAATACAAAAGCAACTAATGAAAAACTGTTTTTT.

The chain recombines TRBV24-1 with TRBJ1-4, with D tentatively TRBD1 (5 bases). CDR1 and CDR2 from the germline V gene are KGHDR and SFDVKD. V lost 7 bases, J lost 5 bases, and 16 bases lay in between. This CDR3 has 15 amino acids. In DNA form, the CDR3 reads TGTGCCACCAGCGCCGGGGGACTGCTCAATGAAAAACTGTTTTTT. Translation: CATSAGGLLNEKLFF.